This entry lists 5 T cell receptor beta chains sequenced from one sample in a study of blood T cell repertoires in COVID-19 (dated by TCRdb to about 2020). Library preparation used the immunoSEQ multiplex PCR assay. TCRdb stores this immuneACCESS table with in-frame sequences only. Part of the clones is absent; in the studies checked, under half of the shortfall reflects unresolved V genes, and no reason is known for the rest. This sample lists approximately 270,000 clones; around nine tenths were detected once. About 1.3% of the sample rests with the top ten. The sample consisted of peripheral blood. Receptors were obtained from a man aged 80 or over with acute or convalescent COVID-19.

This rearrangement joins TRBV28 to TRBJ2-6, with a tentative D call TRBD1 (6 bases). There are 19 residues in the CDR3. Germline V gene data show CDR1 as MDHEN and CDR2 as SYDVKM. Trimming stripped 5 bases from V and 4 bases from J, with 24 bases between. CDR3 amino acids: CASSVPGDLYPSGANVLTF. The CDR3 DNA reads TGTGCCAGCAGTGTCCCAGGGGACCTTTATCCTTCGGGGGCCAACGTCCTGACTTTC.

The rearrangement links TRBV5-8 to TRBJ1-5; 10 nucleotides line up with TRBD1. The CDR3 has 17 amino acids. CDR1 is SGHTS and CDR2 is YDEGEE in the germline V gene. V was clipped by 0 bases and J by 1 base; unmatched bases: 4. CDR3 in DNA: TGTGCCAGCAGCTTGGGACAGGGGGCGTCGAGCAATCAGCCCCAGCATTTT. This translates into CASSLGQGASSNQPQHF.

The rearrangement links TRBV4-2 to TRBJ1-1; D possibly corresponds to TRBD1 (5 bases). V lost 0 bases to trimming and J lost 1 base, with 6 bases between them. There are 14 residues in the CDR3. Germline CDR1 LGHNA, CDR2 YNFKEQ. Here the CDR3 DNA reads TGTGCCAGCAGCCAAGAAGACAGGAACACTGAAGCTTTCTTT. This gives the protein CASSQEDRNTEAFF.

V and J are TRBV5-1 and TRBJ1-1, with a possible D match to TRBD1 (6 bases). The germline gives CDR1 SGHRS, CDR2 YFSETQ. The ends were cut back, 4 bases at V and 5 bases at J, with 15 bases in the middle. This CDR3 region has 14 residues. Written as DNA, the CDR3 is TGCGCCAGCAGCGATTTACAGGGCTCTACTGAAGCTTTCTTT. Translated: CASSDLQGSTEAFF.

The rearrangement joins TRBV4-3 to TRBJ1-2; 9 bases match TRBD1. Germline CDR1 and CDR2: LGHNA and YSLEER. The CDR3 has 16 amino acids. With 0 bases clipped from V and 4 bases from J, the junction kept 6 bases outside the gene matches. The CDR3 DNA follows: TGCGCCAGCAGCCAAGAGTCTTACAGGGGGCCCTATGGCTACACCTTC. Its translation is CASSQESYRGPYGYTF.